The 20 T cell receptor beta chains below were found in one sample sequenced in a study of beta chain features in type 1 diabetes. General observations from the study: Moderate but significant shortening of TCRB CDR3s was recorded in all four CD4+ subsets from Type 1 diabetes patients.

The antigens for these receptors are not known. What was sequenced were expressed TCRB transcripts, since all of the isolated RNA had been reverse transcribed. Clones were read by immunoSEQ multiplex PCR, and TCRdb kept only the in-frame ones, dropping some. Counted here are about 170,000 clones, about 7.8% occurring once; the ten biggest clones make up about 0.9%. The sequencing input was central memory CD4+ T cells from blood. These receptors all come from a woman aged 40 to 50 with type 1 diabetes.

The J gene is TRBJ1-6, the V gene TRBV5-5, with unresolved D. The CDR3 extends over 14 amino acids. Germline assignment: CDR1 SGHKS and CDR2 YYEKEE (reference sequence). V was pared by 4 bases and J by 6 bases, with 11 bases between. This CDR3 is CASSALEPNSPLHF. Written as DNA, the CDR3 is TGTGCCAGCAGCGCCCTAGAACCTAATTCACCCCTCCACTTT.

As for this clone: The sample carries other DNA sequences with the same CDR3. The V call is TRBV7-7, the J call TRBJ2-1; 10 bases are a match to TRBD2. The CDR3 sequence is 15 residues long. Germline V lookup: CDR1 SSHAT, CDR2 FNYEAQ (reference sequence). V dropped 1 base and J dropped 7; count of bases not matched to a gene: 4. CDR3 region: CASSLGLAGGNEQFF. The CDR3 DNA is TGTGCCAGCAGCTTAGGGTTAGCGGGGGGAAATGAGCAGTTCTTC.

This chain links TRBV6-6 with TRBJ1-5; tentatively, D is TRBD1 (5 bases). This CDR3 region has 15 residues. Germline lookup yields CDR1 MNHNY and CDR2 SVGAGI (reference sequence). V lost 0 bases and J 0 bases, leaving 6 bases between the germline ends. The CDR3 spells CASSYSRGSNQPQHF. In nucleotides, the CDR3 is TGTGCCAGCAGTTACTCAAGGGGTAGCAATCAGCCCCAGCATTTT.

The chain has TRBV7-2 and TRBJ2-3, with 11 positions matching TRBD2. The ends lost 5 bases at V and 2 bases at J; junction bases unmatched: 3. This CDR3 spans 15 amino acids. Germline-derived CDR1 and CDR2 are SGHTA and FQGNSA. The DNA of the CDR3 is TGTGCCAGCAGCAAGGGACTAGCGGTCACAGATACGCAGTATTTT. Its protein product is CASSKGLAVTDTQYF.

V gene TRBV18 combines with J gene TRBJ1-1, with D possibly TRBD1 on 6 matching bases. The CDR3 has 16 amino acids. Trimming took off 2 bases at V and 1 base at J, with 14 bases between the two ends. Germline CDR1 is KGHSH and CDR2 is LQKENI. This CDR3 is CASSPVIAGANTEAFF. The CDR3 nucleotides are TGTGCCAGCTCACCAGTCATAGCGGGGGCGAACACTGAAGCTTTCTTT.

The chain carries TRBV19 and TRBJ2-6; TRBD1 might be the D (7 bases). Trimming cost V 4 bases and J 4 bases, with 20 bases left between them. This CDR3 comprises 18 residues. Germline V CDR1 and CDR2: LNHDA, SQIVND (reference sequence). CDR3 protein: CASSTRQGGSPGANVLTF. As DNA, the CDR3 is TGTGCCAGTAGTACAAGACAGGGAGGCTCGCCGGGGGCCAACGTCCTGACTTTC.

This clone has only a few counts. The V call is TRBV18, the J call TRBJ2-7; TRBD1 might be the D (6 bases). Germline V gene data show CDR1 as KGHSH and CDR2 as LQKENI. Trimming removed 3 bases at V and 2 bases at J, with 11 bases between. The CDR3 covers 14 residues. CDR3 nucleotide sequence: TGTGCCAGCTCACCTATGGGGGCCGCCTACGAGCAGTACTTC. The encoded protein is CASSPMGAAYEQYF. The whole variable domain, filled in from reference TRBV18 and TRBJ2-7, reads NAGVMQNPRHLVRRRGQEARLRCSPMKGHSHVYWYRQLPEEGLKFMVYLQKENIIDESGMPKERFSAEFPKEGPSILRIQQVVRGDSAAYFCASSPMGAAYEQYFGPGTRLTVT.

V usage is TRBV6-6 and J usage is TRBJ2-5; D is uncertain. The V gene lost 7 bases and the J gene lost 3 bases, with 6 bases spanning the gap. The CDR3 loop spans 11 amino acids. Germline CDR1 and CDR2: MNHNY and SVGAGI (reference sequence). For the CDR3, the DNA is TGTGCCAGCACCCAGAAAGAGACCCAGTACTTC. Amino acids: CASTQKETQYF.

This clone was detected only a few times. V gene TRBV5-1 combines with J gene TRBJ1-4; TRBD1 might be the D (6 bases). The V end was cut by 0 bases, the J end by 8 bases, with 11 bases between. The germline CDR1 and CDR2 sequences are SGHRS and YFSETQ. The CDR3 contains 14 residues. This chain's CDR3 is CASSLAGVGEKLFF. Here the CDR3 DNA reads TGCGCCAGCAGCTTGGCAGGGGTTGGAGAAAAACTGTTTTTT.

This sequence joins TRBV5-1 and TRBJ2-5; 14 bases fit TRBD2. The CDR3 extends over 17 amino acids. Germline V gene data show CDR1 as SGHRS and CDR2 as YFSETQ. The V gene end was trimmed by 4 bases and the J gene end by 3 bases; junction bases not matched to a gene: 8. The chain's CDR3 is CASSRGTSGGTEETQYF. The CDR3 bases are TGCGCCAGCAGCCGAGGGACTAGCGGGGGAACGGAAGAGACCCAGTACTTC. The full variable domain, its missing parts supplied by reference TRBV5-1 and TRBJ2-5, is KAGVTQTPRYLIKTRGQQVTLSCSPISGHRSVSWYQQTPGQGLQFLFEYFSETQRNKGNFPGRFSGRQFSNSRSEMNVSTLELGDSALYLCASSRGTSGGTEETQYFGPGTRLLVL.

V gene TRBV11-1 combines with J gene TRBJ2-1; no clear D. Trimming cost V 1 base and J 5 bases, with 6 bases left between them. The CDR3 is made up of 13 amino acids. Looked up from germline, CDR1 is SGHAT and CDR2 is FQDESV (reference sequence). CDR3 region: CASSLVEHNEQFF. The CDR3 coding sequence is TGTGCCAGCAGCTTAGTGGAGCACAATGAGCAGTTCTTC.

This clone was seen a handful of times. V is TRBV7-6 and J is TRBJ2-5, with D perhaps TRBD1 (5 bases). V was pared by 4 bases and J by 7 bases, with 16 bases between. Germline V CDR1 and CDR2: SGHVS, FNYEAQ. The CDR3 spans 14 residues. CDR3 nucleotides: TGTGCCAGCAGCTCCCGCCCCTACCAGGGGACCCAGTACTTC. Protein sequence: CASSSRPYQGTQYF.

This clone was recorded a few times. V gene TRBV15 combines with J gene TRBJ2-7; tentative D call: TRBD1 (6 bases). The CDR3 sequence is 15 residues long. V lost 4 bases and J lost 4, with 17 bases in between. Germline lookup yields CDR1 LNHNV and CDR2 YYDKDF (reference sequence). This chain's CDR3 is CATSTAATGGYEQYF. The DNA of the CDR3 is TGTGCCACCAGCACTGCGGCGACAGGCGGGTACGAGCAGTACTTC.

This clone was recorded a few times. The rearrangement uses TRBV23-1 and TRBJ2-5; D uncertain. TRBV23-1 belongs to the ORF category, with a function that is uncertain. This CDR3 region has 10 residues. The V end was cut by 7 bases, the J end by 3 bases, with 3 bases between. In nucleotides, the CDR3 is TGCGCCAGCATCGAAGAGACCCAGTACTTC. It translates to CASIEETQYF.

This clone was counted a few times. The chain uses TRBV18 and TRBJ2-7; TRBD2 aligns across 11 bases. Germline lookup yields CDR1 KGHSH and CDR2 LQKENI. The CDR3 runs 16 residues. V dropped 6 bases and J dropped 3; count of bases not matched to a gene: 10. The CDR3 loop reads CASSSLAGGISYEQYF. As DNA, the CDR3 is TGTGCCAGCTCCTCTCTAGCGGGGGGCATCAGCTACGAGCAGTACTTC.

This clone was recorded a few times. The chain employs TRBV12-5 and TRBJ1-5; D is ambiguous. This CDR3 comprises 13 residues. The germline V and J ends were trimmed by 3 bases and 4 bases, with 7 bases remaining between them. Germline CDR1 LGHNT, CDR2 FRNRAP. CDR3 bases: TGTGCTAGTGGTTTAGGACTGAATCAGCCCCAGCATTTT. Amino acids: CASGLGLNQPQHF. The full variable domain, completed using reference TRBV12-5 and TRBJ1-5, is DARVTQTPRHKVTEMGQEVTMRCQPILGHNTVFWYRQTMMQGLELLAYFRNRAPLDDSGMPKDRFSAEMPDATLATLKIQPSEPRDSAVYFCASGLGLNQPQHFGDGTRLSIL.

This clone was detected a few times. V and J are TRBV4-2 and TRBJ2-7, with TRBD1 matching 8 bases. V shed 10 bases and J 1 base; nucleotides not matched to a gene: 12. The CDR3 loop spans 15 amino acids. Germline V gives CDR1 LGHNA, CDR2 YNFKEQ. The CDR3 DNA follows: TGTGCCACCTCCCAACCAGGGGGCCAGTCCTACGAGCAGTACTTC. Translated: CATSQPGGQSYEQYF.

This clone turned up a few times. V gene TRBV4-3 combines with J gene TRBJ1-1; maybe TRBD1 (6 bases). Germline V lookup: CDR1 LGHNA, CDR2 YSLEER. Trimming shortened V by 0 bases and J by 11 bases, and 13 bases separated the two germline ends. The CDR3 covers 13 residues. The chain's CDR3 is CASSQEVPGVAFF. CDR3 nucleotides: TGCGCCAGCAGCCAAGAAGTACCAGGGGTTGCTTTCTTT.

For the CDR3, the DNA is TGTGCCAGCAGCCCCGGACAGGACCTCCCCTACACCTTC. This codes for CASSPGQDLPYTF. This sequence joins TRBV5-6 and TRBJ1-2, with 7 bases lining up with TRBD1. Germline values: CDR1 SGHDT, CDR2 YYEEEE. The CDR3 has 13 amino acids. V shed 4 bases and J 10 bases; nucleotides not matched to a gene: 10.

V usage is TRBV7-2 and J usage is TRBJ2-7; a weak D match, TRBD1 (6 bases). Looked up from germline, CDR1 is SGHTA and CDR2 is FQGNSA. Trimming removed 5 bases at V and 9 bases at J, with 29 bases between. The CDR3 extends over 17 amino acids. The chain's CDR3 is CASSPDVSRGSVDGQYF. The CDR3 DNA sequence: TGTGCCAGCAGCCCAGACGTCTCCAGGGGCTCCGTAGACGGGCAGTACTTC.